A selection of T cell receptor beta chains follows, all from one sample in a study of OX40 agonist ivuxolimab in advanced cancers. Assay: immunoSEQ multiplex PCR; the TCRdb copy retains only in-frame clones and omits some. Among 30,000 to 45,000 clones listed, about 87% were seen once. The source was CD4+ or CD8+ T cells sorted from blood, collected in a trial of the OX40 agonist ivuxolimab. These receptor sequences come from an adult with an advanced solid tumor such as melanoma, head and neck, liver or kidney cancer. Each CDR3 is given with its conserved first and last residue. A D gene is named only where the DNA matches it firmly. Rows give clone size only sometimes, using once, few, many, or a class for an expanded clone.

cdr3_aa: CASSHRPGLAGNTGELFF
cdr3_nt: TGCGCCAGCAGCCATCGACCGGGACTAGCGGGTAACACCGGGGAGCTGTTTTTT
v_call: TRBV4-1
j_call: TRBJ2-2
clone_size: .
d_call: TRBD2

cdr3_aa: CASSIDQQRGRYYNEQFF
cdr3_nt: TGTGCCAGTAGTATAGATCAGCAGCGGGGGCGATACTACAATGAGCAGTTCTTC
v_call: TRBV19
j_call: TRBJ2-1
clone_size: .
d_call: TRBD2

cdr3_aa: CASTTGRVNSPLHF
cdr3_nt: TGCGCCAGCACTACCGGCAGGGTTAATTCACCCCTCCACTTT
v_call: TRBV5-1
j_call: TRBJ1-6
clone_size: .
d_call: .

cdr3_aa: CASSPSSGRAGGEQYF
cdr3_nt: TGTGCCAGCTCACCTTCTAGCGGGAGGGCCGGGGGCGAGCAGTACTTC
v_call: TRBV18
j_call: TRBJ2-7
clone_size: .
d_call: TRBD2

cdr3_aa: CAWSSGVESPLHF
cdr3_nt: TGTGCCTGGAGTAGCGGGGTAGAATCACCCCTCCACTTT
v_call: TRBV30
j_call: TRBJ1-6
clone_size: .
d_call: .

cdr3_aa: CASRGEVRSDSPLHF
cdr3_nt: TGTGCCAGCCGGGGGGAGGTGCGCAGTGATTCACCCCTCCACTTT
v_call: TRBV2
j_call: TRBJ1-6
clone_size: once
d_call: .

cdr3_aa: CASSYRGRTEAFF
cdr3_nt: TGTGCCAGCAGCTACAGGGGAAGAACTGAAGCTTTCTTT
v_call: TRBV11-1
j_call: TRBJ1-1
clone_size: .
d_call: TRBD1

cdr3_aa: CASSFWRRSTDTQYF
cdr3_nt: .
v_call: TRBV27
j_call: TRBJ2-3
clone_size: .
d_call: .

cdr3_aa: CASSLSRLLFF
cdr3_nt: TGCGCCAGCAGCTTGAGCCGGCTGTTGTTCTTC
v_call: TRBV5-1
j_call: TRBJ2-1
clone_size: .
d_call: .

cdr3_aa: CASSLRPGARGAMNTEAFF
cdr3_nt: TGTGCCAGCAGCTTACGTCCGGGAGCCCGAGGAGCCATGAACACTGAAGCTTTCTTT
v_call: TRBV13
j_call: TRBJ1-1
clone_size: .
d_call: .

cdr3_aa: CASSQGGLAGELFF
cdr3_nt: TGTGCCAGCAGCCAAGGAGGACTAGCCGGGGAGCTGTTTTTT
v_call: TRBV14
j_call: TRBJ2-2
clone_size: .
d_call: TRBD2

cdr3_aa: CASSGNRGGSYNSPLHF
cdr3_nt: TGTGCCAGCAGTGGGAACAGGGGCGGCTCCTATAATTCACCCCTCCACTTT
v_call: TRBV2
j_call: TRBJ1-6
clone_size: .
d_call: TRBD1

cdr3_aa: CASSQGRPHGSYNEQFF
cdr3_nt: TGCGCCAGCAGCCAAGGGCGGCCTCACGGCTCCTACAATGAGCAGTTCTTC
v_call: TRBV4-1
j_call: TRBJ2-1
clone_size: .
d_call: .

cdr3_aa: CATILVGKRPQHF
cdr3_nt: TGTGCCACCATACTAGTCGGAAAACGGCCCCAGCATTTT
v_call: TRBV7-3
j_call: TRBJ1-5
clone_size: few
d_call: .

cdr3_aa: CASSEASVGRAFF
cdr3_nt: TGTGCCAGCAGTGAAGCGTCAGTGGGGCGAGCTTTCTTT
v_call: TRBV2
j_call: TRBJ1-1
clone_size: .
d_call: .

cdr3_aa: CASSLAGRGRYGYTF
cdr3_nt: TGTGCCAGCAGCTTGGCCGGCAGGGGGCGTTATGGCTACACCTTC
v_call: TRBV5-4
j_call: TRBJ1-2
clone_size: .
d_call: TRBD1

cdr3_aa: CASGITGTGALTDTQYF
cdr3_nt: TGTGCCAGCGGGATAACCGGGACAGGGGCCCTCACAGATACGCAGTATTTT
v_call: TRBV18
j_call: TRBJ2-3
clone_size: .
d_call: TRBD1

cdr3_aa: CASSRTGSNQPQHF
cdr3_nt: TGTGCCAGCAGTAGGACAGGATCCAATCAGCCCCAGCATTTT
v_call: TRBV6-1
j_call: TRBJ1-5
clone_size: .
d_call: TRBD1

cdr3_aa: CASSPGTGNTIYF
cdr3_nt: TGTGCCAGCTCACCAGGTACTGGAAACACCATATATTTT
v_call: TRBV18
j_call: TRBJ1-3
clone_size: .
d_call: .

cdr3_aa: CASSQRGAGVDSEQYF
cdr3_nt: TGTGCCAGCAGTCAAAGGGGGGCGGGGGTTGATTCCGAGCAGTACTTC
v_call: TRBV4-2
j_call: TRBJ2-7
clone_size: .
d_call: .

cdr3_aa: CASRGMGETDTQYF
cdr3_nt: TGCGCCAGCAGGGGTATGGGGGAAACAGATACGCAGTATTTT
v_call: TRBV5-1
j_call: TRBJ2-3
clone_size: .
d_call: .

cdr3_aa: CASSEVGTGNGNTIYF
cdr3_nt: TGTGCCAGCAGTGAAGTGGGGACAGGTAACGGAAACACCATATATTTT
v_call: TRBV6-1
j_call: TRBJ1-3
clone_size: .
d_call: TRBD1

cdr3_aa: CAWSARTSGNQPQHF
cdr3_nt: TGTGCCTGGAGTGCCAGGACCTCCGGCAATCAGCCCCAGCATTTT
v_call: TRBV30
j_call: TRBJ1-5
clone_size: .
d_call: .

cdr3_aa: CASRSLRVDTQYF
cdr3_nt: TGCGCCAGCAGGTCCCTCAGGGTAGATACGCAGTATTTT
v_call: TRBV5-1
j_call: TRBJ2-3
clone_size: once
d_call: .

cdr3_aa: CASSEDGTSYNEQFF
cdr3_nt: TGTGCCAGCAGCGAAGACGGAACCTCCTACAATGAGCAGTTCTTC
v_call: TRBV7-3
j_call: TRBJ2-1
clone_size: once
d_call: .

cdr3_aa: CASSTAEGIKEQYF
cdr3_nt: TGTGCCAGCAGTACGGCAGAGGGCATTAAGGAGCAGTACTTC
v_call: TRBV6-1
j_call: TRBJ2-7
clone_size: .
d_call: .

cdr3_aa: CASSHRGGSTEAFF
cdr3_nt: TGTGCCAGTAGCCACAGGGGGGGGAGCACTGAAGCTTTCTTT
v_call: TRBV19
j_call: TRBJ1-1
clone_size: .
d_call: TRBD1

cdr3_aa: CASRGKTKGEKLFF
cdr3_nt: TGTGCCAGTAGGGGAAAAACGAAGGGGGAAAAACTGTTTTTT
v_call: TRBV4-2
j_call: TRBJ1-4
clone_size: .
d_call: .

cdr3_aa: CASSPQISGELFF
cdr3_nt: TGTGCCAGCAGCCCACAGATCTCCGGGGAGCTGTTTTTT
v_call: TRBV7-2
j_call: TRBJ2-2
clone_size: .
d_call: .

cdr3_aa: CASSRPGTQGYEQYF
cdr3_nt: TGTGCCAGCAGCCGGCCCGGGACGCAAGGCTACGAGCAGTACTTC
v_call: TRBV11-2
j_call: TRBJ2-7
clone_size: .
d_call: .

cdr3_aa: CASSLVGPTYNEQFF
cdr3_nt: TGTGCCAGCAGCTTGGTCGGGCCAACCTACAATGAGCAGTTCTTC
v_call: TRBV5-5
j_call: TRBJ2-1
clone_size: .
d_call: .

cdr3_aa: CASSLFMGQGARNTEAFF
cdr3_nt: TGTGCCAGCAGCTTGTTTATGGGACAGGGGGCGAGGAACACTGAAGCTTTCTTT
v_call: TRBV5-8
j_call: TRBJ1-1
clone_size: .
d_call: TRBD1

cdr3_aa: CASSPRGVGQPQHF
cdr3_nt: TGTGCCAGCAGCCCCAGAGGGGTCGGTCAGCCCCAGCATTTT
v_call: TRBV6-6
j_call: TRBJ1-5
clone_size: .
d_call: .

cdr3_aa: CASSERARGYTF
cdr3_nt: TGTGCCAGCAGTGAAAGGGCGCGTGGCTACACCTTC
v_call: TRBV6-1
j_call: TRBJ1-2
clone_size: .
d_call: .

cdr3_aa: CASSRGTAGANVLTF
cdr3_nt: TGTGCCAGCAGTAGGGGGACAGCTGGGGCCAACGTCCTGACTTTC
v_call: TRBV28
j_call: TRBJ2-6
clone_size: .
d_call: TRBD1

cdr3_aa: CASSEALKRGRDGYTF
cdr3_nt: TGTGCCAGCAGTGAAGCGCTAAAGAGGGGGCGGGATGGCTACACCTTC
v_call: TRBV6-1
j_call: TRBJ1-2
clone_size: once
d_call: TRBD1

cdr3_aa: CASTSGHEQFF
cdr3_nt: TGTGCCAGCACCTCGGGCCATGAGCAGTTCTTC
v_call: TRBV7-6
j_call: TRBJ2-1
clone_size: .
d_call: .

cdr3_aa: CAISELSGAGQYF
cdr3_nt: TGTGCCATCAGTGAGTTGAGCGGGGCGGGGCAGTACTTC
v_call: TRBV10-3
j_call: TRBJ2-7
clone_size: .
d_call: TRBD2

cdr3_aa: CASSYGHEQYF
cdr3_nt: TGTGCCAGCAGTTACGGGCACGAGCAGTACTTC
v_call: TRBV6-1
j_call: TRBJ2-7
clone_size: .
d_call: .

cdr3_aa: CAWSVRGRTEAFF
cdr3_nt: TGTGCCTGGAGTGTACGGGGGCGTACTGAAGCTTTCTTT
v_call: TRBV30
j_call: TRBJ1-1
clone_size: .
d_call: .

cdr3_aa: CASSEHRDTNYGYTF
cdr3_nt: TGCGCCAGCAGTGAGCACCGGGACACAAACTATGGCTACACCTTC
v_call: TRBV10-1
j_call: TRBJ1-2
clone_size: .
d_call: .

cdr3_aa: CASRATGNQPQHF
cdr3_nt: TGTGCCAGTAGGGCGACAGGCAATCAGCCCCAGCATTTT
v_call: TRBV19
j_call: TRBJ1-5
clone_size: .
d_call: .

cdr3_aa: CASNEGARPEAFF
cdr3_nt: TGTGCCAGCAACGAGGGAGCCCGCCCTGAAGCTTTCTTT
v_call: TRBV28
j_call: TRBJ1-1
clone_size: .
d_call: .